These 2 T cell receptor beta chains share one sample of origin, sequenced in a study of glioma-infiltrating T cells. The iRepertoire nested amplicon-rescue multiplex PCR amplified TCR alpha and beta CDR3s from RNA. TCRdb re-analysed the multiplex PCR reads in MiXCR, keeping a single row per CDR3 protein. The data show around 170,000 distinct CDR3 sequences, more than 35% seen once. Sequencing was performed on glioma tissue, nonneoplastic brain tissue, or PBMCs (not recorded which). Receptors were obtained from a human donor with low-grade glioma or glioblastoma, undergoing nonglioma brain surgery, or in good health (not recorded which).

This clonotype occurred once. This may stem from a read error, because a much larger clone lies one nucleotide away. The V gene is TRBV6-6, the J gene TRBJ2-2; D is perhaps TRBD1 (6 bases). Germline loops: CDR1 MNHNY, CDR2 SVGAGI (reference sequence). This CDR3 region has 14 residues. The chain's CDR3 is CAILGQGNTGELLF. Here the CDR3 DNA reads TGTGCCATTCTGGGTCAGGGGAACACCGGGGAGCTGCTTTTT.

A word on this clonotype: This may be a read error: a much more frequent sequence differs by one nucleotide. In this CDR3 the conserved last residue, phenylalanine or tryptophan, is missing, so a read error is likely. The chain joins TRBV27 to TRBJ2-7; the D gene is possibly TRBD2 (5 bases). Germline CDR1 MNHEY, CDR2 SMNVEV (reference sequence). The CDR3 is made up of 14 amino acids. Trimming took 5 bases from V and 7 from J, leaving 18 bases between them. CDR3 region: CASSPRLFLGEQYL. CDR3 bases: TGTGCCAGCAGTCCCCGACTATTTTTGGGTGAGCAGTACCTC.